This T cell receptor (beta chain) was recovered during a study of cytomegalovirus exposure and HLA in healthy donors. Germline assignment: CDR1 LNHDA and CDR2 SQIVND (reference sequence). This CDR3 has 15 amino acids. The V and J ends lost 1 base and 0 bases respectively, with 10 bases between them. The primer mix had 60 Vbeta and 13 Jbeta primers. Sequencing used immunoSEQ multiplex PCR; TCRdb keeps in-frame clones, though not all of them. The data show 100,000 to 150,000 clones, with more than 65% seen just once and about 3.9% held by the top ten. Sequencing was done on a sample of PBMCs. This TCR derives from a man aged 18 to 30 in good health and CMV-seropositive. The chain recombines TRBV19 with TRBJ2-7; maybe TRBD2 (5 bases). DNA for the CDR3: TGTGCCAGTAGTATAGGAGCGGCTAGCTCCTACGAGCAGTACTTC. Protein sequence: CASSIGAASSYEQYF.